This T cell receptor beta chain appears in the sequencing data of a study of T cell clusters in autoimmune cytopenias. TRB amplification used 250 ng of peripheral blood genomic DNA. TRB was amplified by touch-down multiplex PCR, primer pools A and B combined. TCRdb re-called the multiplex PCR reads; every CDR3 protein appears as one record, without DNA. The table lists approximately 2,500 distinct CDR3 sequences, with roughly a sixth in the top ten. The sequencing input was peripheral blood. The receptor comes from a human donor with an autoimmune cytopenia, with autoimmune hepatitis or in good health (not recorded which).

The CDR3 sequence: CASSLTWNTEAFF. This chain joins TRBV28 and TRBJ1-1. Germline V CDR1 and CDR2: MDHEN, SYDVKM. The CDR3 is 13 amino acids.